The rows below give T cell receptor beta chains drawn from one sample of a study of molecular identifiers for immune sequencing clone quantification. Via MiXCR, TCRdb re-called the PCR reads, giving one row per CDR3 protein. Altogether some 320,000 distinct CDR3 sequences are present, over 20% being singletons, with the ten largest covering approximately 0.85%. Sample: naive CD8+ T cells from blood, with Jurkat cell RNA spiked in. All receptors come from a human donor in good health. Some libraries in this study had Jurkat cell RNA spiked in. CDR3s include the opening cysteine and the closing phenylalanine or tryptophan. The order of the fields is J gene, V gene, CDR3 protein.

>TRBJ2-7|TRBV20-1
CSATPGTGIEQYF
>TRBJ2-7|TRBV6-2/TRBV6-3
CASSSLLGTVPYEQYF
>TRBJ1-4|TRBV7-8
CASSLVTGAYNEKLFF
>TRBJ2-1|TRBV4-1
CASSQVDSSEQFF
>TRBJ2-7|TRBV10-3
CAISDGQGHEQYF
>TRBJ2-1|TRBV4-3
CASSEQGDEQFF
>TRBJ2-3|TRBV28
CPSSSTDTQYF
>TRBJ1-3|TRBV20-1
CSVRGRGLGNTIYF
>TRBJ2-3|TRBV6-1
CASRASGTGMPDTQYF
>TRBJ2-7|TRBV9
CASSVEGQDRDEQYF
>TRBJ2-5|TRBV4-1
CASSPGTGGDETQYF
>TRBJ2-5|TRBV7-9
CASSPKDRERETQYF
>TRBJ2-2|TRBV20-1
CRAKRFKQNTGELFF
>TRBJ2-1|TRBV7-6
CASSTERGGLDNEQFF
>TRBJ2-3|TRBV5-6
CASSLAFGAQYF
>TRBJ2-7|TRBV28
CASSLLRLAYEQYF
>TRBJ2-7|TRBV27
CASRPDWLVAGEQYF
>TRBJ2-7|TRBV6-5
CASTKTSGRSEQYF
>TRBJ2-1|TRBV7-2
CASSLASGAYNEQFF
>TRBJ2-3|TRBV20-1
CSARGASGRALGTDTQYF
>TRBJ2-1|TRBV27
CASSLSQGTYNEQFF
>TRBJ2-3|TRBV20-1
CSASEASGRAVLSTDTQYF
>TRBJ2-3|TRBV3-1
CASSLMGQGEDTQYF
>TRBJ2-7|TRBV19
CASSMAPGTVTYEQYF
>TRBJ2-2|TRBV7-9
CASSPPLATNTGELFF
>TRBJ2-5|TRBV4-3
CASSQEALAEETQYF
>TRBJ2-7|TRBV2
CASSDRGPSSYEQYF
>TRBJ2-7|TRBV25-1
CASNQGSYEQYF
>TRBJ2-1|TRBV24-1
CATSVQPYNEQFF
>TRBJ2-7|TRBV28
CASSMTRYEQYF
>TRBJ2-7|TRBV20-1
CSARDSLVAGRLSYEQYF
>TRBJ2-3|TRBV9
CASTPEGRYTDTQYF
>TRBJ2-6|TRBV9
CASSVRANVLTF
>TRBJ2-1|TRBV2
CASSEARQGYNEQFF
>TRBJ1-1|TRBV4-3
CASSQDRVYTEAFF
>TRBJ1-2|TRBV13
CASSPWGAGPPGEDGYTF
>TRBJ1-1|TRBV30
CAWQPSTEAFF
>TRBJ1-1|TRBV4-3
CASSQDRTHTEAFF
>TRBJ2-7|TRBV7-9
CASTPDGTYEQYF
>TRBJ2-3|TRBV7-9
CASSFLPGLAGDNHRFSADTQYF
>TRBJ2-7|TRBV30
CAWRGQGAYEQYF
>TRBJ1-5|TRBV2
CASSERGGRDQPQHF
>TRBJ2-3|TRBV20-1
CSARFPSTDTQYF
>TRBJ1-1|TRBV3-1
CASSQDWVGANTEAFF
>TRBJ2-3|TRBV18
CASSLPTSAYTDTQYF
>TRBJ2-3|TRBV11-2
CASSLGASASDTQYF
>TRBJ2-3|TRBV12-3/TRBV12-4
CASSSNPNLQYF
>TRBJ1-5|TRBV13
CASNLTGGNQPQHF
>TRBJ1-4|TRBV9
CASSPQTGQGVDEKLFF
>TRBJ2-1|TRBV7-8
CASSSVWTGAYNEQFF
>TRBJ1-5|TRBV6-2/TRBV6-3
CASSTPWGLNQPQHF
>TRBJ2-7|TRBV2
CASSEVQIYEQYF